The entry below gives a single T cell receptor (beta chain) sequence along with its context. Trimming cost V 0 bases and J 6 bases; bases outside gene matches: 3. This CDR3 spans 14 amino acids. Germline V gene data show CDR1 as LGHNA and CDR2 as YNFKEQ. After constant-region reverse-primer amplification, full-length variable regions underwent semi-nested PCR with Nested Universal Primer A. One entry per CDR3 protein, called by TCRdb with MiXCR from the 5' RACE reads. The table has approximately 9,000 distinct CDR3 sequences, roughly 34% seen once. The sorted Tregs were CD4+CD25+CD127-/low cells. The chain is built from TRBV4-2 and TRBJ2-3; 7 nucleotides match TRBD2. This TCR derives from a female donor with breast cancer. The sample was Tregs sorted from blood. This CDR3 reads CASSQDRGEDTQYF. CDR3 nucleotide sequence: TGTGCCAGCAGCCAAGATCGGGGGGAGGATACGCAGTATTTT.